The 21 T cell receptor beta chains below come from one sample, sequenced in a study of blood T cell repertoires in COVID-19. The assay was immunoSEQ multiplex PCR, and TCRdb's table has in-frame clones only and misses some. This sample has tens of thousands of clones, with just under 80% found just once. The sequencing sample was made of peripheral blood. The receptors here all came from a man older than 75 with acute or convalescent COVID-19.

The rearrangement links TRBV9 to TRBJ1-1; no clear D gene. The CDR3 length is 13 residues. Trimming removed 1 base at V and 0 bases at J, with 4 bases between. Germline V gene data show CDR1 as SGDLS and CDR2 as YYNGEE. The CDR3: CASSVYMNTEAFF. For the CDR3, the DNA is TGTGCCAGCAGCGTATATATGAACACTGAAGCTTTCTTT. Combining the CDR3 with reference TRBV9 and TRBJ1-1 gives the whole variable domain DSGVTQTPKHLITATGQRVTLRCSPRSGDLSVYWYQQSLDQGLQFLIQYYNGEERAKGNILERFSAQQFPDLHSELNLSSLELGDSALYFCASSVYMNTEAFFGQGTRLTVV.

J is TRBJ1-3 and V is TRBV7-9; the D gene is possibly TRBD1 (5 bases). CDR3 length equals 16 residues. The germline gives CDR1 SEHNR, CDR2 FQNEAQ (reference sequence). Trimming took off 5 bases at V and 6 bases at J, with 20 bases between the two ends. The CDR3 nucleotides are TGTGCCAGCAGCCTACAGCCGACAGCTCTGGCAAACACCATATATTTT. Its protein is CASSLQPTALANTIYF.

The chain links TRBV25-1 to TRBJ2-5; D is possibly TRBD2 (8 bases). The V gene lost 6 bases and the J gene lost 2 bases, with 16 bases spanning the gap. The CDR3 is 15 amino acids. The germline gives CDR1 MGHDK, CDR2 SYGVNS. DNA for the CDR3: TGTGCCAGCAGCGACCGGGAGGGACAGCAAGAGACCCAGTACTTC. Amino acid sequence: CASSDREGQQETQYF.

The chain uses TRBV5-8 and TRBJ2-1, with 7 bases that match TRBD1. Germline assignment: CDR1 SGHTS and CDR2 YDEGEE. V trimming: 2 bases; J trimming: 2 bases; junction bases outside the gene matches: 4. CDR3 length equals 15 residues. CDR3 bases: TGTGCCAGCAGCTTCGGACAGGTTACCTACAATGAGCAGTTCTTC. This encodes CASSFGQVTYNEQFF.

J is TRBJ2-3 and V is TRBV19, with D possibly being TRBD1 (6 bases). The CDR3 is 15 residues long. V was clipped by 4 bases and J by 2 bases, with 13 bases between them. In germline, CDR1 is LNHDA, CDR2 SQIVND (reference sequence). The chain's CDR3 is CASSRRDTLTDTQYF. CDR3 DNA: TGTGCCAGTAGTAGACGGGACACCCTCACAGATACGCAGTATTTT.

Only one count was recorded for this clone. This sequence joins TRBV10-3 and TRBJ1-5; D not certain. V lost 3 bases to trimming and J lost 4 bases, with 7 bases between them. Germline values: CDR1 ENHRY, CDR2 SYGVKD. The CDR3 is made up of 13 amino acids. CDR3 amino acids: CAISESLNQPQHF. DNA of the CDR3: TGTGCCATCAGTGAAAGCCTGAATCAGCCCCAGCATTTT.

This chain links TRBV7-9 with TRBJ2-1, with TRBD2 matching 7 bases. Germline V CDR1 and CDR2: SEHNR, FQNEAQ (reference sequence). The CDR3 spans 16 residues. The junction had 9 bases not matched to a gene; V was cut back by 5 bases and J by 2 bases. Here the CDR3 DNA reads TGTGCCAGCAGCACCCCACGGGGGGTGGCCTACAATGAGCAGTTCTTC. This codes for CASSTPRGVAYNEQFF.

The chain combines TRBV18 with TRBJ1-1; 11 bases line up with TRBD1. This CDR3 spans 14 amino acids. Germline values: CDR1 KGHSH, CDR2 LQKENI. V dropped 6 bases and J dropped 5; count of bases not matched to a gene: 5. The CDR3 loop is CASSPGTGGTEAFF. CDR3 in DNA: TGTGCCAGCTCCCCCGGGACAGGGGGGACTGAAGCTTTCTTT.

This clone was seen a single time. The chain has TRBV7-9 and TRBJ2-3; D possibly corresponds to TRBD1 (6 bases). From germline, CDR1 is SEHNR and CDR2 FQNEAQ (reference sequence). Trimming pared 4 bases from V and 5 bases from J, leaving 10 bases between. The CDR3 is 13 residues long. This chain's CDR3 is CASSSSGVDTQYF. DNA of the CDR3: TGTGCCAGCAGCTCCTCAGGGGTAGATACGCAGTATTTT.

The genes are TRBV3-1 (or the pseudogene TRBV3-2) and TRBJ1-1; no clear D. The CDR3 totals 15 residues. CDR1 LGHDT and CDR2 YNNKEL come from the germline V gene (reference sequence). V was shortened by 4 bases and J by 1 base, with 13 bases between the two germline ends. CDR3 nucleotide sequence: TGTGCCAGCAGCCCCTGGGAGGACCCGAACACTGAAGCTTTCTTT. Translated: CASSPWEDPNTEAFF.

The chain carries TRBV7-3 and TRBJ2-3; 8 bases match TRBD2. CDR3 size: 17 residues. V was clipped by 5 bases and J by 0 bases; unmatched bases: 10. Germline CDR1 reads SGHTA; CDR2 reads FQGTGA. The DNA for the CDR3 is TGTGCCAGCAGCCCGATGGGGGCGGGGGGAAGCACAGATACGCAGTATTTT. The encoded protein is CASSPMGAGGSTDTQYF.

The chain combines TRBV19 with TRBJ1-1, with 7 bases that match TRBD1. Germline V gene lookup returns CDR1 LNHDA and CDR2 SQIVND (reference sequence). The length of the CDR3 is 13 residues. The J segment lost 8 bases and the V segment lost 1 base, leaving 4 bases of the junction unmatched. The CDR3 loop reads CASSIGRGHEAFF. The CDR3 DNA follows: TGTGCCAGTAGTATAGGGAGGGGGCACGAAGCTTTCTTT.

This clone was found a few times. This rearrangement joins TRBV25-1 to TRBJ2-7, with TRBD1 as a possible D gene (6 bases). Germline lookup yields CDR1 MGHDK and CDR2 SYGVNS. The CDR3 has 13 residues. Trimming shortened V by 3 bases and J by 3 bases, and 9 bases separated the two germline ends. The CDR3 nucleotides are TGTGCCAGCAGTGATCGGGACAACTACGAGCAGTACTTC. Its translation: CASSDRDNYEQYF.

J is TRBJ2-7 and V is TRBV5-4; TRBD1 matches at 9 bases. The CDR3 length is 15 residues. Germline V gives CDR1 SGHNT, CDR2 YYREEE (reference sequence). Trimming removed 5 bases from V and 3 bases from J; junction bases left unmatched: 9. The CDR3 DNA follows: TGTGCCAGCAGTCGTCTCGGGACAGGGCTCTACGAGCAGTACTTC. It yields the protein CASSRLGTGLYEQYF. The full variable domain, with the rest looked up from reference TRBV5-4 and TRBJ2-7, is ETGVTQSPTHLIKTRGQQVTLRCSSQSGHNTVSWYQQALGQGPQFIFQYYREEENGRGNFPPRFSGLQFPNYSSELNVNALELDDSALYLCASSRLGTGLYEQYFGPGTRLTVT.

CDR3: CASSPRQSRGYGYTF. The CDR3 nucleotides are TGTGCCAGCAGCCCTCGCCAAAGCAGGGGTTATGGCTACACCTTC. This sequence joins TRBV9 and TRBJ1-2; possible D gene TRBD1, 6 bases. Per germline, CDR1 SGDLS and CDR2 YYNGEE. The CDR3 covers 15 residues. The V end was cut by 4 bases, the J end by 5 bases, with 18 bases between.

This clone has a handful of counts. V gene TRBV5-1 combines with J gene TRBJ1-5, with no clear D. The ends were cut back, 4 bases at V and 8 bases at J, with 16 bases in the middle. CDR3 length equals 14 residues. Germline V CDR1 and CDR2: SGHRS, YFSETQ. CDR3 in DNA: TGCGCCAGCAGCCTCGGAGGTGAAAGGGAGCCCCAGCATTTT. This encodes CASSLGGEREPQHF. The whole variable domain, remainder taken from reference TRBV5-1 and TRBJ1-5, is KAGVTQTPRYLIKTRGQQVTLSCSPISGHRSVSWYQQTPGQGLQFLFEYFSETQRNKGNFPGRFSGRQFSNSRSEMNVSTLELGDSALYLCASSLGGEREPQHFGDGTRLSIL.

The chain has TRBV5-1 and TRBJ2-5, with D perhaps matching TRBD2 (6 bases). CDR3 length equals 13 residues. V was cut by 4 bases and J by 5 bases, with 12 bases left in between. Germline V gene sequence: CDR1 SGHRS, CDR2 YFSETQ. Here the CDR3 reads CASSPTSRETQYF. The CDR3 nucleotides are TGCGCCAGCAGCCCGACTAGTCGGGAGACCCAGTACTTC.

The gene calls are TRBV11-3 and TRBJ1-1, with 8 bases lining up with TRBD1. Germline assignment: CDR1 SGHNT and CDR2 YENEEA. After removal of 4 bases from V and 1 base from J, the junction contained 2 bases not matched to a gene. The CDR3 sequence is 14 residues long. The CDR3 spells CASSSGQENTEAFF. In DNA, the CDR3 is TGTGCCAGCAGCTCGGGACAGGAGAACACTGAAGCTTTCTTT. The complete variable domain, with remaining parts taken from reference TRBV11-3 and TRBJ1-1, reads EAGVVQSPRYKIIEKKQPVAFWCNPISGHNTLYWYLQNLGQGPELLIRYENEEAVDDSQLPKDRFSAERLKGVDSTLKIQPAELGDSAVYLCASSSGQENTEAFFGQGTRLTVV.

The V call is TRBV7-9, the J call TRBJ1-5; possibly TRBD1 for D (6 bases). Trimming cost V 0 bases and J 6 bases, with 9 bases left between them. Germline CDR1 and CDR2: SEHNR and FQNEAQ (reference sequence). The CDR3 runs to 14 residues. CDR3 in amino acids: CASSLASGVQPQHF. CDR3 nucleotide sequence: TGTGCCAGCAGCTTAGCGTCAGGGGTTCAGCCCCAGCATTTT.

This rearrangement joins TRBV7-9 to TRBJ2-4; a possible D gene is TRBD1 (6 bases). Germline V lookup: CDR1 SEHNR, CDR2 FQNEAQ (reference sequence). This CDR3 comprises 13 residues. V gave up 3 bases and J gave up 6 bases, with 9 bases separating them. As DNA, the CDR3 is TGTGCCAGCAGCTTGGGGGCGGGAAACATTCAGTACTTC. Translating it yields CASSLGAGNIQYF.

V and J are TRBV10-3 and TRBJ2-1; 7 nucleotides line up with TRBD1. V was pared by 9 bases and J by 1 base, with 3 bases of the junction left unmatched. Germline V gene data show CDR1 as ENHRY and CDR2 as SYGVKD. This CDR3 contains 13 residues. The CDR3 loop is CAIWTGSYNEQFF. CDR3 bases: TGTGCCATTTGGACAGGTTCCTACAATGAGCAGTTCTTC.